The rows below give T cell receptor beta chains drawn from one sample of a study of blood T cell repertoires in COVID-19. TCRdb keeps only in-frame clones here, not all; method: immunoSEQ multiplex PCR. This table holds 75,000 to 95,000 clones, 87% found once. Specimen: peripheral blood. Receptors were obtained from a woman aged 55-70 years with COVID-19, enrolled during active disease. The CDR3 runs from the conserved cysteine through the conserved F or W. Fields, in order: CDR3 protein, CDR3 DNA, D gene, V gene, J gene, clone size. A D gene is named only where the DNA matches it firmly. Expanded clones are given a class, and other clones once, few, many or no size at all.

CASSLLAGEETQYF,TGTGCCAGCAGCTTACTAGCGGGGGAAGAGACCCAGTACTTC,TRBD2,TRBV11-2,TRBJ2-5,NA
CASSLAGGYTQYF,TGTGCCAGCTCTCTAGCGGGGGGGTATACGCAGTATTTT,TRBD2,TRBV25-1,TRBJ2-3,NA
CASSLLIHGTEAFF,TGTGCCAGCAGCCTATTGATCCATGGCACTGAAGCTTTCTTT,NA,TRBV7-9,TRBJ1-1,NA
CASSIRPSGANVLTF,TGTGCCAGCAGCATCAGGCCCTCTGGGGCCAACGTCCTGACTTTC,NA,TRBV7-9,TRBJ2-6,NA
CASSSFPGSTDTQYF,TGCGCCAGCAGCTCATTCCCGGGGAGTACAGATACGCAGTATTTT,NA,TRBV4-3,TRBJ2-3,NA
CASSQNGQGGNSPLHF,TGTGCCAGCAGCCAAAACGGACAGGGGGGGAATTCACCCCTCCACTTT,TRBD1,TRBV3-1/TRBV3-2,TRBJ1-6,NA
CAWNPGLAGHEQYF,TGTGCCTGGAACCCGGGACTAGCGGGCCACGAGCAGTACTTC,TRBD2,TRBV30,TRBJ2-7,NA
CASSLDSGAGDEKLFF,TGTGCCAGCAGCTTGGATTCGGGAGCCGGGGATGAAAAACTGTTTTTT,NA,TRBV5-4,TRBJ1-4,once
CASSLAGIYNEQFF,TGCGCCAGCAGTCTAGCGGGGATCTACAATGAGCAGTTCTTC,TRBD2,TRBV10-2,TRBJ2-1,NA
CASSRARGTEAFF,TGTGCCAGCAGTCGGGCCCGGGGCACTGAAGCTTTCTTT,NA,TRBV12-3/TRBV12-4,TRBJ1-1,NA
CASSLASVYQETQYF,TGTGCCAGCAGCTTAGCGTCTGTCTATCAAGAGACCCAGTACTTC,NA,TRBV7-9,TRBJ2-5,NA
CASSGAPQGRTGELFF,TGTGCCAGCAGCGGCGCTCCACAGGGGCGAACCGGGGAGCTGTTTTTT,TRBD1,TRBV6-6,TRBJ2-2,NA
CASSIVPAGYGYTF,TGTGCCAGTAGTATAGTGCCGGCGGGCTATGGCTACACCTTC,NA,TRBV19,TRBJ1-2,NA
CASSYSYGSSGIQYF,TGTGCCAGCAGTTACTCGTACGGGTCGTCGGGCATTCAGTACTTC,NA,TRBV6-2/TRBV6-3,TRBJ2-4,NA
CASSLGLQGVAEAFF,TGTGCCAGCAGCTTAGGTCTTCAGGGGGTTGCTGAAGCTTTCTTT,TRBD1,TRBV11-1,TRBJ1-1,NA
CAGQGGTEAFF,TGTGCCGGGCAGGGAGGGACTGAAGCTTTCTTT,NA,TRBV21-1,TRBJ1-1,NA